The rows below give T cell receptor beta chains drawn from one sample of a study of early T cells in non-severe SARS-CoV-2 infection. TCRdb analysed the 5' RACE reads with MiXCR anew, one entry per CDR3 protein. The profile shows approximately 120,000 distinct CDR3 sequences, about 16% of them singletons. Input material: whole blood. The receptors stem from an adult who was a healthcare worker with PCR-confirmed SARS-CoV-2 infection or an uninfected control (not recorded which). Both conserved end residues are part of each CDR3. A D gene is named only where the DNA matches it firmly. Clone size is shown for a subset of rows, as once, few, many or a class of expanded clone.

abundance: many
d_gene: NA
v_gene: TRBV11-2
j_gene: TRBJ1-4
CDR3nt: TGTGCCAGCCGCACCATAAGGGGGACTAATGAAAAACTGTTTTTT
CDR3aa: CASRTIRGTNEKLFF

abundance: NA
d_gene: NA
v_gene: TRBV14
j_gene: TRBJ1-1
CDR3nt: TGTGCCAGCAGCCAGGGACCCTCGACTGAAGCTTTCTTT
CDR3aa: CASSQGPSTEAFF

abundance: NA
d_gene: TRBD2
v_gene: TRBV10-3
j_gene: TRBJ2-1
CDR3nt: TGTGCCATCAGTTGGACTAGCGGGTCGACCTACAATGAGCAGTTCTTC
CDR3aa: CAISWTSGSTYNEQFF

abundance: NA
d_gene: NA
v_gene: TRBV12-3/TRBV12-4
j_gene: TRBJ2-3
CDR3nt: TGTGCCAGCAGTCCGTGGAGGAGCACAGATACGCAGTATTTT
CDR3aa: CASSPWRSTDTQYF

abundance: many
d_gene: NA
v_gene: TRBV20-1
j_gene: TRBJ1-5
CDR3nt: TGCAGTGCTAGTTCCCCCAATCAGCCCCAGCATTTT
CDR3aa: CSASSPNQPQHF

abundance: NA
d_gene: TRBD1
v_gene: TRBV5-6
j_gene: TRBJ2-7
CDR3nt: TGTGCCAGCAGCCCCGGGACAGGGTTTCACGAGCAGTACTTC
CDR3aa: CASSPGTGFHEQYF

abundance: NA
d_gene: NA
v_gene: TRBV4-2
j_gene: TRBJ1-4
CDR3nt: TGTGCCAGCAGCCAAGAGACTCCGGAAGCTGGGGGTAATGAAAAACTGTTTTTT
CDR3aa: CASSQETPEAGGNEKLFF

abundance: NA
d_gene: TRBD1
v_gene: TRBV27
j_gene: TRBJ1-2
CDR3nt: TGTGCCAGCAGTTTATCGTTCCAGGGGGCCGATGGCTACACCTTC
CDR3aa: CASSLSFQGADGYTF

abundance: NA
d_gene: TRBD2
v_gene: TRBV29-1
j_gene: TRBJ2-5
CDR3nt: TGCAGCGGAACTAGCGGGGGTTCTCAAGAGACCCAGTACTTC
CDR3aa: CSGTSGGSQETQYF

abundance: NA
d_gene: NA
v_gene: TRBV7-9
j_gene: TRBJ2-1
CDR3nt: TGTGCCAGCAGCTTCCGTCCGGGGGCCGAATACAATGAGCAGTTCTTC
CDR3aa: CASSFRPGAEYNEQFF

abundance: NA
d_gene: NA
v_gene: TRBV7-3
j_gene: TRBJ2-2
CDR3nt: TGTGCCAGCAGCTTCTACGGGGGTCCGACCGGGGAGCTGTTTTTT
CDR3aa: CASSFYGGPTGELFF

abundance: few
d_gene: TRBD2
v_gene: TRBV3-1
j_gene: TRBJ2-3
CDR3nt: TGTGCCAGCAGCCTAAGCGGGGTTGGTGGTACGCAGTATTTT
CDR3aa: CASSLSGVGGTQYF

abundance: few
d_gene: NA
v_gene: TRBV4-1
j_gene: TRBJ2-5
CDR3nt: TGCGCCAGCAGCTCCCATCAAGGGCTCCCCGGCGCGACCCAGTACTTC
CDR3aa: CASSSHQGLPGATQYF

abundance: NA
d_gene: NA
v_gene: TRBV5-4
j_gene: TRBJ2-2
CDR3nt: TGTGCCAGCAGCGCCGATCCAGTGAACACCGGGGAGCTGTTTTTT
CDR3aa: CASSADPVNTGELFF

abundance: NA
d_gene: NA
v_gene: TRBV7-9
j_gene: TRBJ1-5
CDR3nt: TGTGCCAGCGGTGTAGGCCGCCAGCCCCAGCATTTT
CDR3aa: CASGVGRQPQHF

abundance: many
d_gene: NA
v_gene: TRBV12-3/TRBV12-4
j_gene: TRBJ2-1
CDR3nt: TGTGCCAGCAGTGCCCCCTTGGGGGAGCAGTTCTTC
CDR3aa: CASSAPLGEQFF

abundance: few
d_gene: NA
v_gene: TRBV3-1
j_gene: TRBJ1-3
CDR3nt: TGTGCCAGCAGCCAAAGAGGAGAAAACACCATATATTTT
CDR3aa: CASSQRGENTIYF

abundance: NA
d_gene: NA
v_gene: TRBV5-4
j_gene: TRBJ2-1
CDR3nt: TGTGCCAGCAGCCGAGCCGACCCAGACAATGAGCAGTTCTTC
CDR3aa: CASSRADPDNEQFF

abundance: few
d_gene: TRBD1
v_gene: TRBV30
j_gene: TRBJ1-5
CDR3nt: TGTGCCTGGGGGACAGGGGGTTCTCAGCCCCAGCATTTT
CDR3aa: CAWGTGGSQPQHF

abundance: NA
d_gene: NA
v_gene: TRBV10-1
j_gene: TRBJ2-4
CDR3nt: TGCGCCAGCAGTGAGTCGGGGGAAAACATTCAGTACTTC
CDR3aa: CASSESGENIQYF

abundance: NA
d_gene: TRBD1
v_gene: TRBV2
j_gene: TRBJ1-5
CDR3nt: TGTGCCACCCACACAGGGGAGGGTCAGCCCCAGCATTTT
CDR3aa: CATHTGEGQPQHF

abundance: few
d_gene: NA
v_gene: TRBV3-1
j_gene: TRBJ2-1
CDR3nt: TGTGCCAGCAGCCAAGAGGGTCTCGGGGGTTTCTCCTACAATGAGCAGTTCTTC
CDR3aa: CASSQEGLGGFSYNEQFF

abundance: NA
d_gene: NA
v_gene: TRBV18
j_gene: TRBJ2-4
CDR3nt: TGTGCCAGCTCACCAGGGAACGGCATTCAGTACTTC
CDR3aa: CASSPGNGIQYF

abundance: NA
d_gene: NA
v_gene: TRBV3-1
j_gene: TRBJ2-5
CDR3nt: TGTGCCAGCAGCCATAGAGGGGGGCGCTCGATCTCGGAGACCCAGTACTTC
CDR3aa: CASSHRGGRSISETQYF